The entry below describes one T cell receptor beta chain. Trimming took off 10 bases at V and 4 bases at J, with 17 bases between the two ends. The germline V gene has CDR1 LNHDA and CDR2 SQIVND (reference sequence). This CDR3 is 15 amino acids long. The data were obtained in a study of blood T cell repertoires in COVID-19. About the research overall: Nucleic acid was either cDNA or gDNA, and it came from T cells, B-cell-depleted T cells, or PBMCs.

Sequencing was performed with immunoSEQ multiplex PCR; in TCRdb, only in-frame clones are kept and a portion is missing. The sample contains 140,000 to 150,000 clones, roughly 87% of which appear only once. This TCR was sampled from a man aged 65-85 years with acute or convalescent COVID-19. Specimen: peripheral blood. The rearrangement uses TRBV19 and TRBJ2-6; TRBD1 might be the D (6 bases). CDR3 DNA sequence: TGTGCCACCGAAGCTAGGGGGATAGGGGCCAACGTCCTGACTTTC. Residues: CATEARGIGANVLTF. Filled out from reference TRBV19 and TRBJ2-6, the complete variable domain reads DGGITQSPKYLFRKEGQNVTLSCEQNLNHDAMYWYRQDPGQGLRLIYYSQIVNDFQKGDIAEGYSVSREKKESFPLTVTSAQKNPTAFYLCATEARGIGANVLTFGAGSRLTVL.